This T cell receptor (beta chain) was observed in a study of blood T cell repertoires in COVID-19. Profiled with immunoSEQ multiplex PCR; TCRdb holds only in-frame clones, not every one. Among over 80,000 clones listed, 70% to 90% were seen once. V was clipped by 7 bases and J by 8 bases, with 24 bases between them. The CDR3 covers 16 residues. Germline V gives CDR1 LNHDA, CDR2 SQIVND (reference sequence). The TCR comes from a human donor in a cohort sampled during active COVID-19. The chain carries TRBV19 and TRBJ2-1; possible D gene TRBD1, 6 bases. Specimen: peripheral blood. The CDR3: CASKGAGARERDEQFF. Here the CDR3 DNA reads TGTGCCAGTAAAGGGGCAGGGGCGCGTGAGAGAGATGAGCAGTTCTTC.